A single sample gave rise to the 8 T cell receptor beta chains below, sequenced in a study of radiation and T cells in renal cell carcinoma. This table comes from immunoSEQ multiplex PCR, and its TCRdb copy is limited to in-frame clones, with some not included. The profile shows about 130,000 clones, around nine tenths of them singletons. The time point here: blood 2 weeks post-SBRT. As for treatment: 15 Gy SBRT to primary tumor, nephrectomy 4 weeks later. The sample here was blood, taken from a patient whose treatment included radiotherapy and nephrectomy. Receptors were obtained from a woman in her seventies with renal cell carcinoma.

Comment on this clone: The sample contains more than one DNA sequence encoding this CDR3. V is TRBV19 and J is TRBJ2-6; D is uncertain. Germline-derived CDR1 and CDR2 are LNHDA and SQIVND (reference sequence). Trimming cost V 1 base and J 0 bases, with 4 bases left between them. This CDR3 is built from 15 residues. This chain's CDR3 is CASSIGSSGANVLTF. CDR3 DNA sequence: TGTGCCAGTAGTATAGGCAGCTCTGGGGCCAACGTCCTGACTTTC.

The genes are TRBV29-1 and TRBJ2-7; a weak D match, TRBD1 (6 bases). The CDR3 is 12 amino acids. Deletions cut 7 bases from V and 3 bases from J, with 13 bases between. The germline CDR1 and CDR2 sequences are SQVTM and ANQGSEA. This chain's CDR3 is CSGVGTSYEQYF. CDR3 DNA: TGCAGCGGGGTAGGGACAAGCTACGAGCAGTACTTC.

The V call is TRBV15, the J call TRBJ2-3, with TRBD2 matching 11 bases. From germline, CDR1 is LNHNV and CDR2 YYDKDF (reference sequence). V gave up 2 bases and J gave up 6 bases; unmatched junction bases: 4. This CDR3 has 15 residues. For the CDR3, the DNA is TGTGCCACCAGCAGACTATCTAGCGGGGGGGATACGCAGTATTTT. Its protein product is CATSRLSSGGDTQYF.

Written as DNA, the CDR3 is TGTGCCATCAGTGAAACAGGGGACTATGGCTACACCTTC. This translates into CAISETGDYGYTF. This chain uses TRBV10-3 with TRBJ1-2; 7 nucleotides line up with TRBD1. CDR1 and CDR2 from the germline V gene are ENHRY and SYGVKD. The CDR3 consists of 13 residues. V lost 3 bases to trimming and J lost 3 bases; unmatched junction nucleotides: 1.

Remarks on this clone: The junction does not match germline at one end; this may be a read error. CDR3 sequence: CASSLPWDRGPHNSPLHF. The CDR3 DNA follows: TGTGCTAGCAGCCTTCCCTGGGACAGGGGACCGCATAATTCACCCCTCCACTTT. The V call is TRBV7-7, the J call TRBJ1-6; the match to TRBD1 covers 10 bases. Germline V lookup: CDR1 SSHAT, CDR2 FNYEAQ (reference sequence). This CDR3 is 18 amino acids long.

This sequence joins TRBV18 and TRBJ1-2, with D tentatively TRBD1 (5 bases). V was clipped by 3 bases and J by 1 base, with 9 bases between them. This CDR3 is built from 14 residues. The V gene's germline CDR1 is KGHSH and CDR2 LQKENI. The CDR3 DNA is TGTGCCAGCTCACCCGGGGCCGTTAACTATGGCTACACCTTC. Its translation: CASSPGAVNYGYTF.

Worth noting for this clone: The same CDR3 can be traced to other DNA sequences in this sample. The chain joins TRBV9 to TRBJ2-5; D remains ambiguous. The CDR3 has 13 residues. Trimming left V 0 bases short and J 5 bases short, with 8 bases between. CDR1 and CDR2 (germline): SGDLS, YYNGEE. CDR3 amino acids: CASSVGVGETQYF. The CDR3 coding sequence is TGTGCCAGCAGCGTAGGGGTGGGGGAGACCCAGTACTTC. Combining the CDR3 with reference TRBV9 and TRBJ2-5 gives the whole variable domain DSGVTQTPKHLITATGQRVTLRCSPRSGDLSVYWYQQSLDQGLQFLIQYYNGEERAKGNILERFSAQQFPDLHSELNLSSLELGDSALYFCASSVGVGETQYFGPGTRLLVL.

The V gene is TRBV6-1, the J gene TRBJ2-7; D may correspond to TRBD1 or TRBD2 (5 bases each). The V end lost 5 bases, the J end lost 2 bases, and 16 bases lay between the germline ends. The length of the CDR3 is 15 residues. From germline, CDR1 is MNHNS and CDR2 SASEGT. Here the CDR3 reads CASSFSGRVTYEQYF. In nucleotides, the CDR3 is TGTGCCAGCAGTTTTTCGGGACGCGTAACCTACGAGCAGTACTTC.